This is a list of T cell receptor beta chains from one sample in a study of T cell responses to AZD1222 COVID-19 vaccine. Assay used: immunoSEQ multiplex PCR; TCRdb lists only in-frame clones, some missing. The table lists about 56,000 clones, roughly 90% of them singletons, with 6.9% in the top ten. Sequences were derived from peripheral blood, sampled 28 days after the second AZD1222 dose. The receptors derive from an adult who received the AZD1222 COVID-19 vaccine. Both conserved end residues are part of each CDR3. Each record gives: CDR3 protein, CDR3 DNA, clone size, D gene, J gene, V gene. D genes are given only for firm matches. Part of the rows lack a size; the others show once, few, many or a class for expanded clones.

CDR3: CASSRDFHTGELFF
DNA: TGCGCCAGCAGCCGGGACTTCCACACCGGGGAGCTGTTTTTT
size: -
D: -
J: TRBJ2-2
V: TRBV5-1

CDR3: CASSRHSPTQKAEQYF
DNA: TGTGCCAGCAGCCGGCATAGCCCGACCCAAAAAGCCGAGCAGTACTTC
size: once
D: -
J: TRBJ2-7
V: TRBV7-2

CDR3: CASSPYQGEQYF
DNA: TGTGCCAGCTCACCCTACCAGGGCGAGCAGTACTTC
size: -
D: -
J: TRBJ2-7
V: TRBV18

CDR3: CASRLADYPTATNEKLFF
DNA: TGTGCAAGTCGCTTAGCGGACTACCCCACTGCAACTAATGAAAAACTGTTTTTT
size: -
D: -
J: TRBJ1-4
V: TRBV12-2

CDR3: CASSQGVSQRRNYGYTF
DNA: TGCGCCAGCAGCCAAGGAGTTTCACAGCGACGTAACTATGGCTACACCTTC
size: -
D: -
J: TRBJ1-2
V: TRBV4-1

CDR3: CSARQGEKLFF
DNA: TGCAGTGCTAGACAGGGTGAAAAACTGTTTTTT
size: -
D: -
J: TRBJ1-4
V: TRBV20-1

CDR3: CASSATLQETQYF
DNA: TGTGCCAGTAGTGCGACTCTACAAGAGACCCAGTACTTC
size: -
D: -
J: TRBJ2-5
V: TRBV19

CDR3: CASSLGDREGNIQYF
DNA: TGTGCCAGCAGCTTGGGGGACAGGGAGGGAAACATTCAGTACTTC
size: -
D: TRBD1
J: TRBJ2-4
V: TRBV5-4

CDR3: CASTGISQPQHF
DNA: TGTGCCAGTACAGGGATAAGTCAGCCCCAGCATTTT
size: -
D: -
J: TRBJ1-5
V: TRBV28

CDR3: CASSLTGVLNTEAFF
DNA: TGTGCCAGCAGCTTGACAGGAGTCCTCAACACTGAAGCTTTCTTT
size: -
D: -
J: TRBJ1-1
V: TRBV5-8

CDR3: CASSQDHRENYGYTF
DNA: TGTGCCAGCAGCCAAGATCACAGGGAAAACTATGGCTACACCTTC
size: -
D: -
J: TRBJ1-2
V: TRBV4-2

CDR3: CASSEATYEQYF
DNA: TGTGCCAGCAGTGAAGCAACTTACGAGCAGTACTTC
size: once
D: -
J: TRBJ2-7
V: TRBV6-1

CDR3: CASRRQSNYGYTF
DNA: TGTGCCAGCCGGCGGCAGAGTAACTATGGCTACACCTTC
size: -
D: -
J: TRBJ1-2
V: TRBV19

CDR3: CASRGPGGETSEAFF
DNA: TGTGCCAGCAGAGGTCCGGGAGGGGAGACTTCTGAAGCTTTCTTT
size: once
D: -
J: TRBJ1-1
V: TRBV11-1

CDR3: CASSYSRAGGAETQYF
DNA: TGTGCCAGCAGTTACTCGAGGGCCGGGGGGGCGGAGACCCAGTACTTC
size: -
D: TRBD2
J: TRBJ2-5
V: TRBV6-5

CDR3: CASSRWTGGDEQFF
DNA: TGTGCCAGCAGCCGATGGACAGGGGGTGATGAGCAGTTCTTC
size: -
D: TRBD1
J: TRBJ2-1
V: TRBV5-8

CDR3: CASSWVGGSYNEQFF
DNA: TGTGCCAGCAGCTGGGTAGGGGGTTCCTACAATGAGCAGTTCTTC
size: -
D: -
J: TRBJ2-1
V: TRBV7-9

CDR3: CASSPLAGGVQETQYF
DNA: TGTGCCAGCTCACCCTTGGCTGGGGGAGTTCAAGAGACCCAGTACTTC
size: -
D: -
J: TRBJ2-5
V: TRBV18

CDR3: CASSQTSGGGEQYF
DNA: TGCGCCAGCAGCCAGACTAGCGGGGGAGGTGAGCAGTACTTC
size: -
D: TRBD2
J: TRBJ2-7
V: TRBV5-1

CDR3: CASSYPDSYNYGYTF
DNA: TGTGCCAGCAGCTACCCGGACAGTTATAACTATGGCTACACCTTC
size: -
D: -
J: TRBJ1-2
V: TRBV7-9

CDR3: CASSLAYQPQHF
DNA: TGTGCCAGCAGTTTAGCATACCAGCCCCAGCATTTT
size: -
D: -
J: TRBJ1-5
V: TRBV12-3/TRBV12-4

CDR3: CASSAPGQGSQPQHF
DNA: TGTGCCAGCAGTGCGCCGGGACAGGGATCTCAGCCCCAGCATTTT
size: -
D: TRBD1
J: TRBJ1-5
V: TRBV2

CDR3: CASSSTGRMNSPLHF
DNA: TGTGCCAGTAGTTCAACGGGACGGATGAATTCACCCCTCCACTTT
size: -
D: -
J: TRBJ1-6
V: TRBV19

CDR3: CATTGGGKNIQYF
DNA: TGTGCCACGACAGGGGGAGGCAAAAACATTCAGTACTTC
size: -
D: TRBD1
J: TRBJ2-4
V: TRBV2

CDR3: CSVAGDQKKNYNEQFF
DNA: TGCAGCGTGGCCGGGGACCAAAAGAAGAACTACAATGAGCAGTTCTTC
size: -
D: -
J: TRBJ2-1
V: TRBV29-1

CDR3: CASSLLDEQFF
DNA: TGTGCCAGCAGCCTCTTAGATGAGCAGTTCTTC
size: -
D: -
J: TRBJ2-1
V: TRBV3-1/TRBV3-2

CDR3: CASSLNTYTGELFF
DNA: TGTGCCAGCAGCTTAAACACTTACACCGGGGAGCTGTTTTTT
size: few
D: -
J: TRBJ2-2
V: TRBV11-3

CDR3: CASGARLGGNTEAFF
DNA: TGTGCCAGCGGGGCTCGTTTAGGGGGGAACACTGAAGCTTTCTTT
size: -
D: -
J: TRBJ1-1
V: TRBV6-5

CDR3: CASSGRQGANGYGYTF
DNA: TGTGCCAGCAGCGGACGACAGGGGGCGAACGGCTATGGCTACACCTTC
size: -
D: TRBD1
J: TRBJ1-2
V: TRBV4-2

CDR3: CASRPQGRWDQETQYF
DNA: TGTGCCAGCCGCCCTCAGGGTCGGTGGGACCAAGAGACCCAGTACTTC
size: -
D: -
J: TRBJ2-5
V: TRBV19

CDR3: CASSLAETSGVDTQYF
DNA: TGTGCCAGCAGTCTGGCCGAGACTAGCGGGGTAGATACGCAGTATTTT
size: -
D: TRBD2
J: TRBJ2-3
V: TRBV28

CDR3: CASSWQTSTDTQYF
DNA: TGTGCCAGCAGCTGGCAGACTAGCACAGATACGCAGTATTTT
size: -
D: -
J: TRBJ2-3
V: TRBV5-5

CDR3: CASSPDRGANEQFF
DNA: TGCGCCAGCAGCCCGGACCGGGGGGCCAATGAGCAGTTCTTC
size: -
D: -
J: TRBJ2-1
V: TRBV5-1

CDR3: CASSLGIRVSYEQYF
DNA: TGTGCCAGCAGCCTAGGGATTCGGGTCTCCTACGAGCAGTACTTC
size: -
D: -
J: TRBJ2-7
V: TRBV11-2

CDR3: CASSLLAGAEQFF
DNA: TGTGCCAGCAGCCTTCTAGCGGGGGCTGAGCAGTTCTTC
size: -
D: TRBD2
J: TRBJ2-1
V: TRBV12-3/TRBV12-4

CDR3: CASFPGPSGAPNEQFF
DNA: TGTGCCAGTTTCCCTGGCCCTAGCGGGGCCCCTAATGAGCAGTTCTTC
size: once
D: TRBD2
J: TRBJ2-1
V: TRBV19

CDR3: CASSLLLVRTPGEKLFF
DNA: TGTGCCAGCAGCTTGTTGTTGGTCCGGACCCCCGGTGAAAAACTGTTTTTT
size: once
D: -
J: TRBJ1-4
V: TRBV5-5

CDR3: CASSLQGGNQPQHF
DNA: TGTGCCAGCAGCCTCCAGGGAGGCAATCAGCCCCAGCATTTT
size: -
D: -
J: TRBJ1-5
V: TRBV28